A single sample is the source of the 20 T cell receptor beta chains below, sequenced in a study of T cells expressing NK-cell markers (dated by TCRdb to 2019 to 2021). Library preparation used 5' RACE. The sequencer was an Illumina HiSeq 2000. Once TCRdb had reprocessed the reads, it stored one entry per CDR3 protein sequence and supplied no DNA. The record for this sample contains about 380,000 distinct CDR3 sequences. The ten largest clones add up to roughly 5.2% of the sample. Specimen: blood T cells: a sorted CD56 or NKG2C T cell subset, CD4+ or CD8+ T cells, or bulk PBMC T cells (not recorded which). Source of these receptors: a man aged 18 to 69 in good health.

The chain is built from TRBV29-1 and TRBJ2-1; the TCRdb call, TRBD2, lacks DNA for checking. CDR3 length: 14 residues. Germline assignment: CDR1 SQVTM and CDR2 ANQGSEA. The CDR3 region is CSARLARGVNEQFF.

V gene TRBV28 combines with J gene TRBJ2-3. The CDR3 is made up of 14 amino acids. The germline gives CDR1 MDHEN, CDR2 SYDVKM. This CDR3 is CASSPIKGVDTQYF.

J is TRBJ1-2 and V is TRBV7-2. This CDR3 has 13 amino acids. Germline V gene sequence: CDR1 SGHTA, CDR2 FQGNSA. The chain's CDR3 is CASSFPNSYGYTF.

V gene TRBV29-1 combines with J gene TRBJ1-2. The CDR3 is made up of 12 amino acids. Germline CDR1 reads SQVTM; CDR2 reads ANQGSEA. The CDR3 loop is CSVEDTSGGYTF.

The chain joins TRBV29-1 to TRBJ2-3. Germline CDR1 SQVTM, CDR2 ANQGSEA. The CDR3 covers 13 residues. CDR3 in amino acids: CSVSDSNTDTQYF.

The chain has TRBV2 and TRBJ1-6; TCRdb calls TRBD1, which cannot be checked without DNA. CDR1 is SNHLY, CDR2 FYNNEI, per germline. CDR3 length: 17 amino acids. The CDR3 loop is CASSEWRGQGYNSPLHF.

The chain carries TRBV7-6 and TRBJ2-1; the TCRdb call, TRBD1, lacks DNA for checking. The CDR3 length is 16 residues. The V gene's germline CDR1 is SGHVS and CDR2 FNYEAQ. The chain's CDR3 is CASSQGARRGANEQFF. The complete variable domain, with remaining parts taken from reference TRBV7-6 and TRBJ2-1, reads GAGVSQSPRYKVTKRGQDVALRCDPISGHVSLYWYRQALGQGPEFLTYFNYEAQQDKSGLPNDRFSAERPEGSISTLTIQRTEQRDSAMYRCASSQGARRGANEQFFGPGTRLTVL.

CDR3 loop: CASTTRLRTDTQYF. The rearrangement joins TRBV27 to TRBJ2-3; TCRdb's D call of TRBD2 is untestable without DNA. The length of the CDR3 is 14 residues. From germline, CDR1 is MNHEY and CDR2 SMNVEV (reference sequence).

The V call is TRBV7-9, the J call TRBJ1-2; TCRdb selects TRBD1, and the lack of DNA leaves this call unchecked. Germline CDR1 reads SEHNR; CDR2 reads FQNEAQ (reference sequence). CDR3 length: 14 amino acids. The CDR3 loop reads CASSLGYRAYGYTF.

CDR3 sequence reads: CASSPGTVYTEAFF. This rearrangement joins TRBV12-3 or TRBV12-4 to TRBJ1-1; TCRdb calls TRBD1, which cannot be checked without DNA. The CDR3 spans 14 residues.

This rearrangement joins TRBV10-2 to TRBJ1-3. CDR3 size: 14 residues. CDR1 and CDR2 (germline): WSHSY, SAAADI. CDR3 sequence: CASSEQGSGNTIYF.

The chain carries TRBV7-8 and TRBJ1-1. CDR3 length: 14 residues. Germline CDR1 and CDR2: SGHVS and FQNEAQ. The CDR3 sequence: CASSKGLQNTEAFF.

The CDR3 here is CASSPLAGGSYNEQFF. V is TRBV11-2 and J is TRBJ2-1; TCRdb reports TRBD2, a call that lacks DNA to check it against. The germline V gene encodes CDR1 SGHAT and CDR2 FQNNGV. This CDR3 spans 16 amino acids. Looking up the rest from reference TRBV11-2 and TRBJ2-1 gives the full variable domain: EAGVAQSPRYKIIEKRQSVAFWCNPISGHATLYWYQQILGQGPKLLIQFQNNGVVDDSQLPKDRFSAERLKGVDSTLKIQPAKLEDSAVYLCASSPLAGGSYNEQFFGPGTRLTVL.

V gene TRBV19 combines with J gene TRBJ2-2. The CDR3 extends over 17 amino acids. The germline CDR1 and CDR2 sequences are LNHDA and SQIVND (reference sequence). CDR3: CASSIEKRLGNTGELFF.

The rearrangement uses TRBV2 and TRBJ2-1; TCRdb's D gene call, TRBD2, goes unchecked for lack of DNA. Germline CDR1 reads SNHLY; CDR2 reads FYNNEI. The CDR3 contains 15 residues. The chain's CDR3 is CASRAGTSGNNEQFF.

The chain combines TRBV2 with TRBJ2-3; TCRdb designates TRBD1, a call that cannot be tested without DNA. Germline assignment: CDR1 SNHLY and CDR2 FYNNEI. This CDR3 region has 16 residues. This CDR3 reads CASSPSGGIITDTQYF.

Here the CDR3 reads CASSLNPGRTVGYTF. The chain is built from TRBV6-1 and TRBJ1-2; there is no DNA to check the TCRdb D call of TRBD1. Germline assignment: CDR1 MNHNS and CDR2 SASEGT. The CDR3 spans 15 residues.

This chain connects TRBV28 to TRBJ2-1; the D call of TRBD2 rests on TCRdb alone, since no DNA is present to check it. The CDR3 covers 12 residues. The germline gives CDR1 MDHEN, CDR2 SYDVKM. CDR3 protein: CASRLAVDEQFF. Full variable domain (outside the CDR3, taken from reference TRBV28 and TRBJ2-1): DVKVTQSSRYLVKRTGEKVFLECVQDMDHENMFWYRQDPGLGLRLIYFSYDVKMKEKGDIPEGYSVSREKKERFSLILESASTNQTSMYLCASRLAVDEQFFGPGTRLTVL.

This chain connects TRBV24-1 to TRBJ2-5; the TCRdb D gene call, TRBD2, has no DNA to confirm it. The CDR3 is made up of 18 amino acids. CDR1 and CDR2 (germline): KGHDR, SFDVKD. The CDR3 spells CATSDSSRHSGGQETQYF.

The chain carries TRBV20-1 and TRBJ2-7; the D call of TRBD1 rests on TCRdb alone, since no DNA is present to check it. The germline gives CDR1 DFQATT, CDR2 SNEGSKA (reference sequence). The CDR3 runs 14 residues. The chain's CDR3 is CSAPRQLLGGEQYF.